Listed below are T cell receptor beta chains from one sample, sequenced in a study of Graves' ophthalmopathy and Graves' hyperthyroidism. TCRdb called the multiplex PCR reads again in MiXCR, with one record for every CDR3 protein. The repertoire holds 300,000 to 500,000 distinct CDR3 sequences, with approximately 15% as singletons. The sequencing input was peripheral blood. The receptors here all came from a woman between 18 and 29 years old with stable Graves' hyperthyroidism. CDR3s include the opening cysteine and the closing phenylalanine or tryptophan. A D gene is named only where the DNA matches it firmly. Size is omitted from some rows. Given values are once, few, many or a class for expanded clones.

TGTGCCAGCAGTCACCGGGACAGCTCCTACGAGCAGTACTTC,CASSHRDSSYEQYF,TRBV27,TRBD1,many,TRBJ2-7
TGCAGTGCTAGTACCCAGGGTCCGGCCAAAAACATTCAGTACTTC,CSASTQGPAKNIQYF,TRBV20-1,-,many,TRBJ2-4
TGTGCCAGCAGCCTACCGGGACAGGGCCCCTACGAGCAGTACTTC,CASSLPGQGPYEQYF,TRBV4-2,TRBD1,many,TRBJ2-7
TGTGCCAGCAGCGTAGCTGAAGGGCAGACCGGGGAGCTGTTTTTT,CASSVAEGQTGELFF,TRBV9,-,many,TRBJ2-2
TGTGCCAGCAGCCCGGGGACTTCCACCGCCTACGAGCAGTACTTC,CASSPGTSTAYEQYF,TRBV7-9,-,-,TRBJ2-7
TGTGCCAGCAGCCGACTAGCGGGGGGCTCCTACGAGCAGTACTTC,CASSRLAGGSYEQYF,TRBV11-2,TRBD2,many,TRBJ2-7
TGTGCCAGCAGGTCACCCTTACAATTTAACTATGGCTACACCTTC,CASRSPLQFNYGYTF,TRBV2,-,many,TRBJ1-2
TGTGCCAGTAGTATAGATGGCAAGGGAGGCTATGGCTACACCTTC,CASSIDGKGGYGYTF,TRBV19,-,many,TRBJ1-2
TGTGCTAGTGGTTTGGAGAACACTGAAGCTTTCTTT,CASGLENTEAFF,TRBV12-5,-,many,TRBJ1-1
TGTGCCAGCAGTGCAGGGGGGGGGGGCCCCCCCTGGGAGCAGTACTTC,CASSAGGGGPPWEQYF,TRBV28,-,many,TRBJ2-7
TGTGCCAGCAGGCCCCAGGGGTATGAGGGGACCGGGGAGCTGTTTTTT,CASRPQGYEGTGELFF,TRBV11-2,-,many,TRBJ2-2
TGTGCCAGCAGTTTCCCGGGGACCGGGGAGCTGTTTTTT,CASSFPGTGELFF,TRBV12-3/TRBV12-4,-,many,TRBJ2-2
TGCGCCAGCAGGCCTGACAGTGCCCCGGAAGCTTTCTTT,CASRPDSAPEAFF,TRBV5-1,-,few,TRBJ1-1
TGTGCCAGCTCACCAGGTAACAGGGCTTTCTACGAGCAGTACTTC,CASSPGNRAFYEQYF,TRBV18,-,many,TRBJ2-7
TGTGCCAGTAGCGGGTGGGGGCGCGGGGTTGGGCAGCCCCAGCATTTT,CASSGWGRGVGQPQHF,TRBV19,-,many,TRBJ1-5
TGTGCCAGCAGCCTAAACAGGGTCTCCGACGAGCAGTACTTC,CASSLNRVSDEQYF,TRBV13,-,-,TRBJ2-7
TGTGCCAGCAGTCACAGACTAGCGGGGGGAGAGGAGACCCAGTACTTC,CASSHRLAGGEETQYF,TRBV11-2,TRBD2,few,TRBJ2-5
TGTGCCAGCAGTTCGGATCAGCAAGAGACCCAGTACTTC,CASSSDQQETQYF,TRBV12-3/TRBV12-4,-,many,TRBJ2-5
TGTGCCAGCAGCCCGGAGTACCAAGAGACCCAGTACTTC,CASSPEYQETQYF,TRBV6-2/TRBV6-3,-,few,TRBJ2-5
TGTGCCAGCAGGAGCCCAGGGACCTATGGCTACACCTTC,CASRSPGTYGYTF,TRBV12-3/TRBV12-4,-,many,TRBJ1-2
TGTGCCAGCACCTGGGACAGTAGGCACTTC,CASTWDSRHF,TRBV12-3/TRBV12-4,TRBD1,many,TRBJ2-7
TGTGCCAGCAGTTCCGAGGGGGTTAGCGGCTACACCTTC,CASSSEGVSGYTF,TRBV6-5,-,-,TRBJ1-2
TGCGCCAGCAGCTTGGCAGGGACAGTCATGAACACTGAAGCTGTCTTT,CASSLAGTVMNTEAVF,TRBV5-1,TRBD1,-,TRBJ1-1
TGTGCCACCAGCAATATACGCTCGGGGATCGGCGAGCAGTACTTC,CATSNIRSGIGEQYF,TRBV15,-,many,TRBJ2-7
TGTGCCAGCCAGGGAGGCCTGGACATTCAGTACTTC,CASQGGLDIQYF,TRBV12-3/TRBV12-4,-,-,TRBJ2-4
TGTGCCAGCAACCCGGGACACCTGAACACTGAAGCTTTCTTT,CASNPGHLNTEAFF,TRBV6-2/TRBV6-3,-,-,TRBJ1-1
TGTGCCAGCACCCATGGGGAGACCCAGTACTTC,CASTHGETQYF,TRBV7-2,-,many,TRBJ2-5
TGTGCCAGCAGGGAGGAGTTGAGCTCCTATAATTCACCCCCCCACTTT,CASREELSSYNSPPHF,TRBV6-1,-,few,TRBJ1-6
TGTGCCAGCAGTTTTGGCCAGGGGGTGGGACAGCCCCAGCATTTT,CASSFGQGVGQPQHF,TRBV12-3/TRBV12-4,TRBD1,many,TRBJ1-5
TGCAGCGTTGAAGGGCCGCAGTTCACCGGGGAGCTGTTTTTT,CSVEGPQFTGELFF,TRBV29-1,-,few,TRBJ2-2
TGCGCCAGCAGCTTGTCAGGGGCCACTGAAGCTTTCTTT,CASSLSGATEAFF,TRBV5-1,-,many,TRBJ1-1
TGTGCCAGCAGTTACCCCGGGGGTATAGGTAATTCACCCCTCCACTTT,CASSYPGGIGNSPLHF,TRBV6-5,-,many,TRBJ1-6
TGTGCCAGCAGTTGGCGGCGGGGGGCCCTCTACGAGCAGTACTTC,CASSWRRGALYEQYF,TRBV12-3/TRBV12-4,TRBD2,many,TRBJ2-7
TGTGCCAGCAGCCCCCCGTGGGGTAGGGTCTACGAGCAGTACTTC,CASSPPWGRVYEQYF,TRBV13,-,few,TRBJ2-7
TGTGCCAGCAGCCAACAGGGGGCGTTAAGGGGCTACACCTTC,CASSQQGALRGYTF,TRBV11-2,TRBD1,many,TRBJ1-2
TGTGCCAGCAGCCACCCATCCCCCGGACAGGGGCCGAACACTGAAGCTTTCTTT,CASSHPSPGQGPNTEAFF,TRBV7-9,TRBD1,many,TRBJ1-1
TGTGCCATCAGTGTAGAGACAGCCCCCCGGGGGAACACTGAAGCTTTCTTT,CAISVETAPRGNTEAFF,TRBV10-3,-,many,TRBJ1-1